This entry lists 28 T cell receptor beta chains sequenced from one sample in a study of technical replicates of blood from a few donors. Libraries were prepared by immunoSEQ multiplex PCR; TCRdb keeps only in-frame clonotypes and omits some of them. The data contain approximately 73,000 clones, around 95% of them singletons. Specimen: T cells isolated from PBMCs. The receptors here all came from a human donor in good health.

The rearrangement joins TRBV5-1 to TRBJ2-3; 7 nucleotides match TRBD2. The CDR3 loop spans 13 amino acids. The J segment lost 3 bases and the V segment lost 7 bases, leaving 5 bases of the junction unmatched. Germline V gene lookup returns CDR1 SGHRS and CDR2 YFSETQ. The DNA of the CDR3 is TGCGCCAGCTGCGGGAGCGCGACAGATACGCAGTATTTT. Its translation: CASCGSATDTQYF.

This sequence joins TRBV28 and TRBJ1-2, with TRBD1 as a possible D gene (5 bases). The CDR3 is 13 residues long. In germline, CDR1 is MDHEN, CDR2 SYDVKM. The V end was cut by 1 base, the J end by 5 bases, with 8 bases between. The CDR3 DNA is TGTGCCAGCAGTTTATCAGGGCCTTATGGCTACACCTTC. Translated: CASSLSGPYGYTF.

This chain joins TRBV18 and TRBJ2-7; 7 nucleotides agree with TRBD1. V shed 8 bases, J shed 2 bases, and the junction held 9 bases outside the gene matches. The CDR3 is made up of 14 amino acids. Germline CDR1 is KGHSH and CDR2 is LQKENI. The CDR3 region has the DNA TGTGCCAGCCACTCTGCGACAGGGACCTACGAGCAGTACTTC. Its protein product is CASHSATGTYEQYF.

The V call is TRBV5-1, the J call TRBJ2-4; 9 bases are a match to TRBD1. Germline V CDR1 and CDR2: SGHRS, YFSETQ. Trimming cost V 5 bases and J 1 base; bases outside gene matches: 16. The CDR3 is 19 residues long. The CDR3: CASSSRQGDLVRAKNIQYF. The CDR3 nucleotides read TGCGCCAGCAGTTCTAGACAGGGGGACTTGGTTCGGGCCAAAAACATTCAGTACTTC.

V usage is TRBV5-4 and J usage is TRBJ2-3; 7 bases agree with TRBD2. The CDR3 sequence is 14 residues long. V lost 4 bases, J lost 4 bases, and 6 bases stayed unmatched. Germline CDR1 and CDR2: SGHNT and YYREEE (reference sequence). The CDR3 DNA is TGTGCCAGCAGCATGACTAGCTCTCCAGATACGCAGTATTTT. It is translated as CASSMTSSPDTQYF.

In this sample, this clone turned up a few times. The chain couples TRBV7-9 to TRBJ1-2; D might be TRBD1 (6 bases). V gave up 4 bases and J gave up 6 bases, with 12 bases separating them. The CDR3 has 13 residues. Germline V gives CDR1 SEHNR, CDR2 FQNEAQ (reference sequence). DNA of the CDR3: TGTGCCAGCAGCTCGATATACAGGGATGGCTACACCTTC. This codes for CASSSIYRDGYTF.

The chain uses TRBV19 and TRBJ2-7; TRBD2 matches at 9 bases. J was trimmed by 0 bases and V by 6 bases; bases with no gene match: 6. Per germline, CDR1 LNHDA and CDR2 SQIVND (reference sequence). This CDR3 has 15 residues. CDR3 residues: CASSLAGGFSYEQYF. In DNA, the CDR3 is TGTGCCAGTAGCCTGGCGGGAGGGTTCTCCTACGAGCAGTACTTC.

The CDR3 reads CASIHRWSAGVYNEQFF. DNA for the CDR3: TGTGCCAGCATCCATAGGTGGTCAGCGGGGGTGTACAATGAGCAGTTCTTC. The rearrangement links TRBV2 to TRBJ2-1; 8 nucleotides line up with TRBD2. Germline V gene data show CDR1 as SNHLY and CDR2 as FYNNEI. The junction had 15 bases not matched to a gene; V was cut back by 7 bases and J by 4 bases. The CDR3 runs 17 residues.

The rearrangement links TRBV5-1 to TRBJ2-4, with 7 nucleotides matching TRBD2. Unmatched junction bases numbered 4, after V lost 0 bases and J lost 7 bases. CDR1 and CDR2 (germline): SGHRS, YFSETQ. The CDR3 consists of 14 residues. CDR3: CASSLGLADNIQYF. The DNA of the CDR3 is TGCGCCAGCAGCTTGGGCCTAGCGGATAACATTCAGTACTTC.

CDR3 loop: CASGHRDRNTGELFF. The CDR3 DNA reads TGTGCCAGCGGACATAGGGACAGAAACACCGGGGAGCTGTTTTTT. The chain is built from TRBV5-4 and TRBJ2-2; 7 nucleotides line up with TRBD1. The germline gives CDR1 SGHNT, CDR2 YYREEE (reference sequence). This CDR3 spans 15 amino acids. V lost 7 bases, J lost 2 bases, and 8 bases stayed unmatched.

The chain employs TRBV10-1 and TRBJ2-1, with D maybe TRBD1 (6 bases). The V end was cut by 3 bases, the J end by 7 bases, with 19 bases between. This CDR3 contains 16 residues. CDR1 is WNHNN and CDR2 is SYGVQD in the germline V gene (reference sequence). For the CDR3, the DNA is TGCGCCAGCAGTGATCAAGCCATTGACAGGACTAATGAGCAGTTCTTC. Amino acid sequence: CASSDQAIDRTNEQFF.

This clone appeared a few times. This chain links TRBV5-6 with TRBJ1-1; D ambiguous. CDR1 and CDR2 (germline): SGHDT, YYEEEE. The CDR3 totals 12 residues. Trimming took 2 bases from V and 4 from J, leaving 6 bases between them. The CDR3 DNA reads TGTGCCAGCAGCTTCGGTCGCACTGAAGCTTTCTTT. It translates to CASSFGRTEAFF.

In its sample, this clone was seen once. The chain recombines TRBV27 with TRBJ2-7; TRBD1 agrees at 7 bases. V gave up 6 bases and J gave up 3 bases; unmatched junction bases: 8. The CDR3 runs 14 residues. Germline V gives CDR1 MNHEY, CDR2 SMNVEV (reference sequence). The CDR3 here is CASSPTTGYYEQYF. The DNA of the CDR3 is TGTGCCAGCAGCCCCACGACAGGGTACTACGAGCAGTACTTC.

The V call is TRBV14, the J call TRBJ2-5; D perhaps matches TRBD1 (5 bases). The CDR3 loop spans 17 amino acids. The germline CDR1 and CDR2 sequences are SGHDN and FVKESK. Trimming removed 0 bases at V and 1 base at J, with 15 bases between. The CDR3 DNA follows: TGTGCCAGCAGCCAAGATCCCCTAGACAGTTTCCAAGAGACCCAGTACTTC. Protein product: CASSQDPLDSFQETQYF.

This rearrangement joins TRBV6-1 to TRBJ2-1; TRBD1 is a possible D gene (5 bases). Per germline, CDR1 MNHNS and CDR2 SASEGT. The CDR3 totals 13 residues. Trimming removed 5 bases from V and 8 bases from J, with 13 bases in between. CDR3 region: CASSKLQGHEQFF. The CDR3 bases are TGTGCCAGCAGTAAACTCCAGGGCCATGAGCAGTTCTTC.

The genes are TRBV19 and TRBJ2-1; 9 bases line up with TRBD1. V was clipped by 6 bases and J by 7 bases; unmatched bases: 4. Germline V gene data show CDR1 as LNHDA and CDR2 as SQIVND (reference sequence). CDR3 size: 13 residues. CDR3: CASSPDRGNEQFF. The CDR3 DNA sequence: TGTGCCAGTAGCCCGGACAGGGGAAATGAGCAGTTCTTC.

This chain uses TRBV12-5 with TRBJ2-7; TRBD1 matches 7 bases. CDR3 length equals 14 residues. Unmatched junction bases numbered 5, after V lost 1 base and J lost 5 bases. The germline V gene encodes CDR1 LGHNT and CDR2 FRNRAP. The CDR3 sequence: CASGLAYTGDEQYF. CDR3 bases: TGTGCTAGTGGTTTGGCCTATACAGGGGACGAGCAGTACTTC. Variable domain in full (rest from reference TRBV12-5 and TRBJ2-7): DARVTQTPRHKVTEMGQEVTMRCQPILGHNTVFWYRQTMMQGLELLAYFRNRAPLDDSGMPKDRFSAEMPDATLATLKIQPSEPRDSAVYFCASGLAYTGDEQYFGPGTRLTVT.

The V and J genes are TRBV18 and TRBJ2-2; 7 bases fit TRBD1. Germline trimming cut 3 bases from V and 2 bases from J; bases unmatched to any gene: 6. Germline lookup yields CDR1 KGHSH and CDR2 LQKENI. The CDR3 covers 16 residues. The CDR3 DNA sequence: TGTGCCAGCTCACCTTGGGACAGAATAAACACCGGGGAGCTGTTTTTT. Its protein is CASSPWDRINTGELFF.

This clone was picked up one time. The chain is built from TRBV27 and TRBJ1-4, with a possible D match to TRBD1 (5 bases). V lost 2 bases and J 0 bases, leaving 13 bases between the germline ends. The germline V gene has CDR1 MNHEY and CDR2 SMNVEV (reference sequence). This CDR3 region has 17 residues. The CDR3 bases are TGTGCCAGCAGTTTAGAGAAGGGGTATTCAACTAATGAAAAACTGTTTTTT. Protein product: CASSLEKGYSTNEKLFF.

The chain recombines TRBV6-5 with TRBJ2-5, with 10 bases identical to TRBD2. Per the germline V gene, CDR1 is MNHEY and CDR2 is SVGAGI. CDR3 length: 15 residues. V lost 2 bases and J lost 5; bases outside the gene matches: 5. CDR3 in amino acids: CASSYSGGGWETQYF. For the CDR3, the DNA is TGTGCCAGCAGTTACAGCGGGGGGGGCTGGGAGACCCAGTACTTC.

This rearrangement joins TRBV6-4 to TRBJ2-1, with 14 bases lining up with TRBD2. Germline V lookup: CDR1 MRHNA, CDR2 SNTAGT. J gave up 8 bases and V 4 bases, and 7 bases lay outside the gene matches. The length of the CDR3 is 16 residues. The CDR3 sequence: CASSVLGLAGAHEQFF. CDR3 in DNA: TGTGCCAGCAGTGTATTGGGACTAGCGGGAGCCCATGAGCAGTTCTTC.

The rearrangement joins TRBV28 to TRBJ2-2; TRBD2 is a possible D gene (5 bases). Germline V gene data show CDR1 as MDHEN and CDR2 as SYDVKM. Between the trimmed V and J ends, which lost 6 bases and 1 base, there was a span of 21 bases. The CDR3 length is 18 residues. The CDR3 DNA is TGTGCCAGCAGCATGAGGGCTAGACGGGCGCGGAACACCGGGGAGCTGTTTTTT. Its protein product is CASSMRARRARNTGELFF.

Concerning this clone: One end of the junction does not line up with germline, which may come from a read error. The sample carries other DNA sequences with the same CDR3. This chain joins TRBV5-4 and TRBJ2-7; 7 positions match TRBD1. Germline V gives CDR1 SGHNT, CDR2 YYREEE (reference sequence). This CDR3 is 14 amino acids long. CDR3 loop: CASSLGTDSYEQYF. For the CDR3, the DNA is TGCGCCAGCAGCCTCGGGACAGACTCCTACGAGCAGTACTTC. Supplemented by reference TRBV5-4 and TRBJ2-7, the full variable domain reads ETGVTQSPTHLIKTRGQQVTLRCSSQSGHNTVSWYQQALGQGPQFIFQYYREEENGRGNFPPRFSGLQFPNYSSELNVNALELDDSALYLCASSLGTDSYEQYFGPGTRLTVT.

This chain links TRBV6-1 with TRBJ1-1, with a tentative D call TRBD1 (5 bases). The CDR3 spans 15 residues. Germline CDR1 is MNHNS and CDR2 is SASEGT. The V and J ends lost 4 bases and 5 bases respectively, with 17 bases between them. CDR3 amino acids: CASSVTRLRETEAFF. CDR3 sequence (DNA): TGTGCCAGCAGTGTCACACGCCTCAGGGAAACTGAAGCTTTCTTT.

The V and J genes are TRBV19 and TRBJ2-3, with TRBD1 matching over 9 bases. CDR1 and CDR2 (germline): LNHDA, SQIVND (reference sequence). V shed 4 bases, J shed 6 bases, and the junction held 5 bases outside the gene matches. The CDR3 sequence is 14 residues long. CDR3 in DNA: TGTGCCAGTAGTAGGACAGGGGATGTGGATACGCAGTATTTT. Amino acid sequence: CASSRTGDVDTQYF.

This clone was seen a handful of times. V gene TRBV20-1 combines with J gene TRBJ1-1; no clear D gene. Germline-derived CDR1 and CDR2 are DFQATT and SNEGSKA (reference sequence). The length of the CDR3 is 9 residues. V gave up 7 bases and J gave up 7 bases, with 7 bases separating them. The CDR3 loop reads CSVGGEAFF. Written as DNA, the CDR3 is TGCAGTGTGGGAGGTGAAGCTTTCTTT.

The V and J genes are TRBV15 and TRBJ1-4; 11 bases match TRBD1. Trimming at V came to 5 bases and at J to 5 bases, leaving 4 bases not matched to a gene. Germline CDR1 LNHNV, CDR2 YYDKDF (reference sequence). The CDR3 is made up of 15 amino acids. The CDR3 sequence: CATSFRDRGNEKLFF. DNA for the CDR3: TGTGCCACCAGCTTTCGGGACAGGGGGAATGAAAAACTGTTTTTT.

The V call is TRBV7-9, the J call TRBJ1-2; 8 bases agree with TRBD1. Germline CDR1 and CDR2: SEHNR and FQNEAQ (reference sequence). The CDR3 runs to 14 residues. Trimming at V came to 0 bases and at J to 10 bases, leaving 7 bases not matched to a gene. CDR3 in DNA: TGTGCCAGCAGCTTAGCGGGACAGGCGCACCACTACACCTTC. Its translation: CASSLAGQAHHYTF.